This is a list of T cell receptor beta chains from one sample in a study of siplizumab effects on memory and regulatory T cells. Assay used: immunoSEQ multiplex PCR; TCRdb lists only in-frame clones, some missing. The table includes about 100,000 clones, 75% to 95% detected once. Sequencing input: CD4+ T cells sorted from blood. The origin of the receptors is a human donor in good health. The CDR3 runs from the conserved cysteine through the conserved F or W. A D gene is named only where the DNA matches it firmly. Where a row states a size, it is once, few, many or the class of an expanded clone; other rows omit it.

j_gene | v_gene | d_gene | abundance | CDR3nt | CDR3aa
TRBJ1-4 | TRBV6-7 | NA | NA | TGTGCCAGCAGTTTCACAGGGAGGGTTGAAAAACTGTTTTTT | CASSFTGRVEKLFF
TRBJ2-7 | TRBV6-5 | NA | few | TGTGCCAGCAGTTACTCGAAGGGAGTCCACGAGCAGTACTTC | CASSYSKGVHEQYF
TRBJ1-1 | TRBV7-2 | TRBD1 | NA | TGTGCCAGCAGTAACGACAGGGTTGGCACTGAAGCTTTCTTT | CASSNDRVGTEAFF
TRBJ2-1 | TRBV10-2 | TRBD1 | NA | TGCGCCAGCAGGGAGACCGGGACAGGGGGCAGGAATGAGCAGTTCTTC | CASRETGTGGRNEQFF
TRBJ2-7 | TRBV30 | TRBD1 | NA | TGTGCCTTGAGCGGGACAGGGGGCTGGTACGAGCAGTACTTC | CALSGTGGWYEQYF
TRBJ1-1 | TRBV2 | NA | NA | TGTGCCAGCAATATTGGGCGTCAGAACACTGAAGCTTTCTTT | CASNIGRQNTEAFF
TRBJ1-5 | TRBV7-3 | NA | NA | TGTGCCAGCAGCTTATCGGATATTCTTCAGGGGCCACATAGCAATCAGCCCCAGCATTTT | CASSLSDILQGPHSNQPQHF
TRBJ1-1 | TRBV5-1 | NA | NA | TGCGCCAGCAGCTTGGATGGCTTGAACACTGAAGCTTTCTTT | CASSLDGLNTEAFF
TRBJ1-6 | TRBV5-1 | TRBD1 | NA | TGCGCCAGCAGCTGGACAGGGGGTACCCCGGGCGATTCACCCCTCCACTTT | CASSWTGGTPGDSPLHF
TRBJ2-5 | TRBV18 | TRBD2 | once | TGTGCCAGCTCACCACCGGGAGGGGAGACCCAGTACTTC | CASSPPGGETQYF
TRBJ2-7 | TRBV6-5 | NA | NA | TGTGCCAGCAGCTACAAACAAGGTTACTCCTACGAGCAGTACTTC | CASSYKQGYSYEQYF
TRBJ2-5 | TRBV21-1 | NA | NA | TGTGCCAGCAGCAAAGCGCTGATTTCTCAGAAGGGGGAGTCGGGGGAGACCCAGTACTTC | CASSKALISQKGESGETQYF